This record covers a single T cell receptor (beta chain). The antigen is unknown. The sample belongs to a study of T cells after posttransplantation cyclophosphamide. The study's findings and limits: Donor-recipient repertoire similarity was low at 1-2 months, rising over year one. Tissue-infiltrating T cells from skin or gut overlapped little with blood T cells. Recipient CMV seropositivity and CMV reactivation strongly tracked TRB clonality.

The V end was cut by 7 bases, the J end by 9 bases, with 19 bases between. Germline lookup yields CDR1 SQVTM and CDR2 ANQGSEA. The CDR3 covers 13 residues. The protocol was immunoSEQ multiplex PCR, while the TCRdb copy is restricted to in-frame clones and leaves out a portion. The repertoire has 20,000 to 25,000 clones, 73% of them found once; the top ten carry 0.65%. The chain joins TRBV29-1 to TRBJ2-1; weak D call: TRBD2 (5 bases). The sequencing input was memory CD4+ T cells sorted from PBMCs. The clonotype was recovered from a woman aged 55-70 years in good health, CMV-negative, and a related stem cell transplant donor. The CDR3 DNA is TGCAGCGGATTAGCGATGGGGTGGAGTGAGCAGTTCTTC. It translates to CSGLAMGWSEQFF.